This TCR beta chain was profiled in a study of T cell responses to AZD1222 COVID-19 vaccine. Findings and limits, study-wide: Donors were mostly white British, more females; clonal diversity possibly underestimated. Close to half of all spike-specific TCRs reportedly target regions of the variants that are unmutated. Across spike, vaccine-associated CD4 TCRs were found, dominant at 160-218 and 743-854.

Trimming left V 5 bases short and J 4 bases short, with 15 bases between. The CDR3 length is 15 residues. The germline V gene encodes CDR1 SEHNR and CDR2 FQNEAQ (reference sequence). Some clones are missing from TCRdb's copy, which holds only in-frame ones; the method was immunoSEQ multiplex PCR. The sample has around 150,000 clones, about 92% seen once. This clone turned up a few times. The antigen remains undetermined. This TCR was sampled from an adult who received the AZD1222 COVID-19 vaccine. This material consisted of peripheral blood, taken 28 days after the second AZD1222 dose. The chain combines TRBV7-9 with TRBJ2-1; D is ambiguous. The CDR3 DNA reads TGTGCCAGCAGCCCAGGAAGGTCAAGATACAATGAGCAGTTCTTC. This gives the protein CASSPGRSRYNEQFF.